The 6 T cell receptor beta chains below were found in one sample sequenced in a study of beta chain features in type 1 diabetes. The study reverse transcribed the entire isolated RNA, so it sequenced expressed TCRB transcripts. Sequencing used immunoSEQ multiplex PCR; TCRdb keeps in-frame clones, though not all of them. This sample has 200,000 to 250,000 clones; 25% to 30% occur once, and the top ten carry approximately 4%. The sample was central memory CD4+ T cells from blood. These receptors were taken from a man between 25 and 39 years old in good health.

J is TRBJ2-2 and V is TRBV9; 11 bases map to TRBD2. Germline V CDR1 and CDR2: SGDLS, YYNGEE. The CDR3 extends over 16 amino acids. Trimming removed 0 bases from V and 7 bases from J; junction bases left unmatched: 5. The CDR3 region is CASSVGLAGGYGELFF. The DNA for the CDR3 is TGTGCCAGCAGCGTAGGGCTAGCGGGAGGTTACGGGGAGCTGTTTTTT. Filled out from reference TRBV9 and TRBJ2-2, the complete variable domain reads DSGVTQTPKHLITATGQRVTLRCSPRSGDLSVYWYQQSLDQGLQFLIQYYNGEERAKGNILERFSAQQFPDLHSELNLSSLELGDSALYFCASSVGLAGGYGELFFGEGSRLTVL.

This clone was picked up a small number of times. This chain connects TRBV5-4 to TRBJ1-6; 7 positions match TRBD1. After removal of 4 bases from V and 8 bases from J, the junction contained 6 bases not matched to a gene. There are 14 residues in the CDR3. Germline CDR1 is SGHNT and CDR2 is YYREEE (reference sequence). The CDR3 here is CASSEQGTYSPLHF. CDR3 nucleotide sequence: TGTGCCAGCAGCGAACAGGGGACTTATTCACCCCTCCACTTT.

The CDR3 is CASSYSGGQRYNEQFF. CDR3 bases: TGTGCCAGTAGCTACAGCGGAGGGCAGCGGTACAATGAGCAGTTCTTC. This chain connects TRBV19 to TRBJ2-1, with D maybe TRBD2 (6 bases). This CDR3 spans 16 amino acids. With 6 bases removed from V and 4 bases from J, the gap between germline ends came to 19 bases. Germline CDR1 is LNHDA and CDR2 is SQIVND (reference sequence). The full variable domain, rest sourced from reference TRBV19 and TRBJ2-1, is DGGITQSPKYLFRKEGQNVTLSCEQNLNHDAMYWYRQDPGQGLRLIYYSQIVNDFQKGDIAEGYSVSREKKESFPLTVTSAQKNPTAFYLCASSYSGGQRYNEQFFGPGTRLTVL.

The chain joins TRBV7-9 to TRBJ2-5; D remains unclear. The V end was cut by 3 bases, the J end by 4 bases, with 6 bases between. In germline, CDR1 is SEHNR, CDR2 FQNEAQ (reference sequence). This CDR3 has 12 residues. CDR3 in amino acids: CASSLQSETQYF. CDR3 DNA: TGTGCCAGCAGCTTGCAGTCAGAGACCCAGTACTTC.

The chain recombines TRBV7-7 with TRBJ2-7, with D maybe TRBD1 (5 bases). The CDR3 has 13 residues. Germline lookup yields CDR1 SSHAT and CDR2 FNYEAQ (reference sequence). Trimming took 5 bases from V and 3 from J, leaving 11 bases between them. The CDR3: CASSPGKGYEQYF. CDR3 DNA sequence: TGTGCCAGCAGCCCAGGGAAGGGCTACGAGCAGTACTTC.

The chain joins TRBV9 to TRBJ1-1, with TRBD1 matching 7 bases. V was pared by 0 bases and J by 7 bases, with 6 bases of the junction left unmatched. Germline CDR1 reads SGDLS; CDR2 reads YYNGEE. This CDR3 is 14 amino acids long. CDR3 nucleotides: TGTGCCAGCAGCGTAGCGGGACAGACGCTTGAAGCTTTCTTT. Translation gives CASSVAGQTLEAFF.